These 9 T cell receptor beta chains were all obtained from the same sample, sequenced in a study of blood T cell repertoires in COVID-19. The method was immunoSEQ multiplex PCR; TCRdb's version includes in-frame clones alone and lacks a portion of them. The sample yields tens of thousands of clones, approximately 80% seen once. Sequencing was performed on peripheral blood. These receptors all stem from a man between 25 and 39 years old with COVID-19, enrolled during active disease.

V and J are TRBV18 and TRBJ1-1, with TRBD1 identical over 7 bases. The CDR3 contains 17 residues. Germline loops: CDR1 KGHSH, CDR2 LQKENI. With 5 bases clipped from V and 1 base from J, the junction kept 13 bases outside the gene matches. CDR3 amino acids: CASSKSESTGSNTEAFF. CDR3 DNA: TGTGCCAGCTCAAAATCCGAGTCGACAGGGTCGAACACTGAAGCTTTCTTT.

This clone was counted a single time. The V and J genes are TRBV19 and TRBJ2-7, with D maybe TRBD2 (6 bases). CDR1 and CDR2 (germline): LNHDA, SQIVND (reference sequence). The CDR3 consists of 16 residues. V shed 4 bases and J shed 4 bases, with 20 bases lying between them. In nucleotides, the CDR3 is TGTGCCAGTAGTACTCGCCTGGACGGGGGTCTGTACGAGCAGTACTTC. Translating gives CASSTRLDGGLYEQYF.

The chain has TRBV25-1 and TRBJ2-6; the D is unclear. CDR1 and CDR2 from the germline V gene are MGHDK and SYGVNS. The V and J ends lost 3 bases and 0 bases respectively, with 9 bases between them. The CDR3 runs 16 residues. CDR3 loop: CASSDQIPSGANVLTF. Written as DNA, the CDR3 is TGTGCCAGCAGTGACCAGATCCCCTCTGGGGCCAACGTCCTGACTTTC.

This clone was detected only once. One junction end disagrees with the germline gene, perhaps due to a read error. Within the sample, other DNA sequences also encode this same CDR3. Here the CDR3 reads CASSQVPQGRFPYEQYF. CDR3 nucleotide sequence: TGCGCCAGTAGCCAAGTCCCTCAGGGCAGGTTCCCCTACGAGCAGTACTTC. The chain carries TRBV4-1 and TRBJ2-7, with D possibly TRBD1 on 5 matching bases. The germline gives CDR1 MGHRA, CDR2 YSYEKL. The CDR3 consists of 17 residues.

This clone was counted a single time. This sequence joins TRBV7-2 and TRBJ2-7; 10 positions agree with TRBD1. The CDR3 runs to 19 residues. Trimming removed 5 bases from V and 0 bases from J; junction bases left unmatched: 16. CDR1 SGHTA and CDR2 FQGNSA come from the germline V gene. The CDR3 spells CASSPSSRDRGLFSYEQYF. The CDR3 nucleotides are TGTGCCAGCAGCCCGTCTTCCCGGGACAGGGGCCTTTTCTCCTACGAGCAGTACTTC.

The chain links TRBV2 to TRBJ2-7; D is uncertain. The V end was cut by 0 bases, the J end by 5 bases, with 14 bases between. From germline, CDR1 is SNHLY and CDR2 FYNNEI. The CDR3 spans 15 residues. CDR3 amino acids: CASSEALSGSHEQYF. The CDR3, as DNA: TGTGCCAGCAGTGAAGCGCTTTCCGGGTCCCACGAGCAGTACTTC.

This sequence joins TRBV7-2 and TRBJ2-7, with D possibly TRBD2 on 6 matching bases. The CDR3 contains 14 residues. V was clipped by 5 bases and J by 6 bases, with 17 bases between them. Germline loops: CDR1 SGHTA, CDR2 FQGNSA. In DNA form, the CDR3 reads TGTGCCAGCAGCCCGGCCAGGACTAAGGGCGAGCAGTACTTC. This codes for CASSPARTKGEQYF. Full variable domain (outside the CDR3, taken from reference TRBV7-2 and TRBJ2-7): GAGVSQSPSNKVTEKGKDVELRCDPISGHTALYWYRQSLGQGLEFLIYFQGNSAPDKSGLPSDRFSAERTGGSVSTLTIQRTQQEDSAVYLCASSPARTKGEQYFGPGTRLTVT.

This clone was detected once. The chain uses TRBV4-1 and TRBJ2-1; 10 positions match TRBD2. The CDR3 length is 17 residues. V lost 3 bases and J lost 4; bases outside the gene matches: 9. The germline V gene encodes CDR1 MGHRA and CDR2 YSYEKL. The chain's CDR3 is CASSQRSGLAAYNEQFF. The DNA for the CDR3 is TGCGCCAGCAGCCAGAGATCCGGACTAGCGGCGTACAATGAGCAGTTCTTC.

The rearrangement links TRBV27 to TRBJ1-1; TRBD1 might be the D (6 bases). CDR1 is MNHEY and CDR2 is SMNVEV in the germline V gene (reference sequence). The CDR3 is 13 residues long. The V end was cut by 1 base, the J end by 3 bases, with 6 bases between. The CDR3: CASSLWGHTEAFF. The CDR3 DNA reads TGTGCCAGCAGTTTATGGGGGCACACTGAAGCTTTCTTT.